This T cell receptor beta chain was obtained from a study of CD8 T cells in Susac syndrome. An amount of RNA that ranged from roughly 0.45 to 1 ug was reverse transcribed with random hexamers. TCRdb re-called the immunoSEQ multiplex PCR reads through MiXCR, storing one row per CDR3 protein. Among 100,000 to 150,000 distinct CDR3 sequences listed, 80% to 95% were seen once. Trimming cost V 10 bases and J 5 bases, with 18 bases left between them. Germline CDR1 MNHNS, CDR2 SASEGT. This CDR3 is 15 amino acids long. This sequence originates from a human donor with multiple sclerosis. The source material was CD8+ T cells from PBMCs. The genes are TRBV6-1 and TRBJ1-6; maybe TRBD1 (6 bases). CDR3 protein: CATADSWGDNSPLHF. CDR3 nucleotides: TGTGCCACAGCGGACAGCTGGGGAGATAATTCACCCCTCCACTTT.